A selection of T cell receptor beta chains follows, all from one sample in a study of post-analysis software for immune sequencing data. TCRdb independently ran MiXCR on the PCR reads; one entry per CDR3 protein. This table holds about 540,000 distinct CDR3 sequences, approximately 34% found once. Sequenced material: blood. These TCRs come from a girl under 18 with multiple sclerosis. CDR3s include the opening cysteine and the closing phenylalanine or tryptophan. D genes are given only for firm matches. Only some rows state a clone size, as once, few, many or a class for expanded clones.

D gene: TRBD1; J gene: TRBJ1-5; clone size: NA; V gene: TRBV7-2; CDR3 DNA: TGTGCCAGCAGCCCGGGACAGGGCCTCGGCCAACAGCATTTT; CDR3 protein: CASSPGQGLGQQHF
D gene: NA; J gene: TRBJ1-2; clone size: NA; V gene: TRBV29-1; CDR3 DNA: TGCAGCGCAACAATGGACGGAGGAGGTGGCTACACCTTC; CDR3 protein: CSATMDGGGGYTF
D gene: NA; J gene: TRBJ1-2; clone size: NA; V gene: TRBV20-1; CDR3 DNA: TGCAGTGCTAGATCACCAACGACCTATGGCTACACCTTC; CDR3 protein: CSARSPTTYGYTF
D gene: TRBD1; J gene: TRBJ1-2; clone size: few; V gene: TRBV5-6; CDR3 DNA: TGTGCCAGCAGCGACAGGGCCTATGGCTACACCTTC; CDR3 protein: CASSDRAYGYTF
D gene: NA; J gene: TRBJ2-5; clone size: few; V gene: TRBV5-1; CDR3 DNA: TGCGCCAGCAGCGTACCCTCGAGGGCAGAGGAAGAGACCCAGTACTTC; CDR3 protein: CASSVPSRAEEETQYF
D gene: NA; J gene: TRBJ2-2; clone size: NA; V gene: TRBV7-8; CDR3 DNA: TGTGCCAGCGAGGGAGCGACGAACACCGGGGAGCTGTTTTTT; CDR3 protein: CASEGATNTGELFF
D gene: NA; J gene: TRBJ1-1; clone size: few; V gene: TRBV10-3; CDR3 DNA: TGTGCCATCAGTGATCTCGGGGCCGTGGGGACTGAAGCTTTCTTT; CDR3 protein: CAISDLGAVGTEAFF
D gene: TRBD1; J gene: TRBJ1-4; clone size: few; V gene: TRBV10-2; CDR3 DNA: TGCGCCAGCAGTGAGTCAAGGACAGGGTGGAAACTGTTTTTT; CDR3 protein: CASSESRTGWKLFF
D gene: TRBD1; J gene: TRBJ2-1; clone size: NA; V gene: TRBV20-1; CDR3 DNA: TGCAGTGCTAGAGATCCCACAGGGGGCTTGAGTGAGCAGTTCTTC; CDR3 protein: CSARDPTGGLSEQFF
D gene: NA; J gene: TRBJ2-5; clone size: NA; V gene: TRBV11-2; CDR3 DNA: TGTGCCAGCAGTCCGGAACAAGAGACCCAGTACTTC; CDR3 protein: CASSPEQETQYF
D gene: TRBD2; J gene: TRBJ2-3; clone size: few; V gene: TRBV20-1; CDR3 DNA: TGCAGTGCTAGCGCACTAGCGGGGCTTGATACGCAGTATTTT; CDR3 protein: CSASALAGLDTQYF
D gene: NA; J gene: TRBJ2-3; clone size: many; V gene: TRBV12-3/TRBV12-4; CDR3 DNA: TGTGCCAGCAGTGGGGTCCGCGGCACAGATACGCAGTATTTT; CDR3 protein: CASSGVRGTDTQYF
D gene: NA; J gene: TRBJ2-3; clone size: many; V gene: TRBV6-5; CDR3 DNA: TGTGCCAGCAGTTACGCGAGGACAGATACGCAGTATTTT; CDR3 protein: CASSYARTDTQYF
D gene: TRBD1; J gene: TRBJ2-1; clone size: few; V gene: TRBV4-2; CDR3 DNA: TGTGCCAGCAGCCAAGAGGGGACAGCCTACAATGAGCAGTTCTTC; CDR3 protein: CASSQEGTAYNEQFF
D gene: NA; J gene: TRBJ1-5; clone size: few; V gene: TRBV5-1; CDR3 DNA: TGCGCCAGCAGCCGAGACGGATATCAGCCCCAGCATTTT; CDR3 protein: CASSRDGYQPQHF
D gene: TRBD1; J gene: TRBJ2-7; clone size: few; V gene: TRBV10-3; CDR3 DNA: TGTGCCATCAGGACAGGGATGGGGGCCTACGAGCAGTACTTC; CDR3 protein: CAIRTGMGAYEQYF
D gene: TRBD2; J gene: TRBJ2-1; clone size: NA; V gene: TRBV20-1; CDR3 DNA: TGCAGTGCTCCCCTGGGCAGCGGGGACTACAATGAGCAGTTCTTC; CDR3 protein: CSAPLGSGDYNEQFF
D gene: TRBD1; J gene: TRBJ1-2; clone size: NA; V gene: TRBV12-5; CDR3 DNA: TGTGCTAGTGGTTTGCTCCGGGACAGGGTTAATTATGGCTACACCTTC; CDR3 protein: CASGLLRDRVNYGYTF
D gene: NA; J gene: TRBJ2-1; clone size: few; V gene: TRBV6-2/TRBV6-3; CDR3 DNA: TGTGCCAGCAGTCCCCACAGGGTTAGTGAGCAGTTCTTC; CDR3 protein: CASSPHRVSEQFF
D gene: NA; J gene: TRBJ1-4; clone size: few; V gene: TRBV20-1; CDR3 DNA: TGCAGTGCTAAATCCGGGACGGCTAATGAAAAACTGTTTTTT; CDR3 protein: CSAKSGTANEKLFF
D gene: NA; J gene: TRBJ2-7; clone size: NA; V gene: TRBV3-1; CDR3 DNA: TGTGCCAGCAGCCCAGGCTTGGGGGGCGAGCAGTACTTC; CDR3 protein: CASSPGLGGEQYF
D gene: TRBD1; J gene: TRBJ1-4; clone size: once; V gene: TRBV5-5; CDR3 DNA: TGTGCCAGCAGCGGAGGACAGGGGGCGCATGAAAAACTGTTTTTT; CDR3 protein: CASSGGQGAHEKLFF